Below, 30 T cell receptor beta chains from the same sample are listed, as sequenced in a study of T cells expressing NK-cell markers. One entry per CDR3 protein, without DNA, is what TCRdb gives after re-calling the 5' RACE reads. Recorded for this sample: about 380,000 distinct CDR3 sequences. Specimen: blood T cells: a sorted CD56 or NKG2C T cell subset, CD4+ or CD8+ T cells, or bulk PBMC T cells (not recorded which). The receptors originated from a man between 18 and 69 years old in good health.

The V and J genes are TRBV12-3 or TRBV12-4 and TRBJ1-5. This CDR3 is built from 15 residues. This CDR3 reads CASSFRQSPGQPQHF.

This chain connects TRBV21-1 to TRBJ1-6; TCRdb's assignment of TRBD1 cannot be checked, as there is no DNA. TRBV21-1 has pseudogene status. The CDR3 runs 14 residues. The CDR3 here is CARISDRDNSPLHF.

The CDR3 region is CASSLATGTVYEQYF. This sequence joins TRBV28 and TRBJ2-7; the D call of TRBD1 rests on TCRdb alone, since no DNA is present to check it. Germline lookup yields CDR1 MDHEN and CDR2 SYDVKM. The CDR3 has 15 amino acids. The variable domain in full, completed from reference TRBV28 and TRBJ2-7, reads DVKVTQSSRYLVKRTGEKVFLECVQDMDHENMFWYRQDPGLGLRLIYFSYDVKMKEKGDIPEGYSVSREKKERFSLILESASTNQTSMYLCASSLATGTVYEQYFGPGTRLTVT.

The chain is built from TRBV18 and TRBJ2-5. The CDR3 has 15 amino acids. The germline V gene has CDR1 KGHSH and CDR2 LQKENI. CDR3 sequence: CASSPPGDTKETQYF.

The V and J genes are TRBV20-1 and TRBJ2-7; the TRBD2 assignment by TCRdb is unverifiable without DNA. The germline gives CDR1 DFQATT, CDR2 SNEGSKA (reference sequence). The length of the CDR3 is 12 residues. CDR3 amino acids: CSARGVGPRQYF.

The chain employs TRBV6-2 or TRBV6-3 and TRBJ2-1; TCRdb proposes TRBD2, but this gene call is untestable without DNA. Germline lookup yields CDR1 MNHEY and CDR2 SVGEGT. The CDR3 consists of 15 residues. The CDR3 spells CASRPWRVAYNEQFF.

The chain recombines TRBV6-1 with TRBJ2-1; TCRdb picks TRBD1, but there is no DNA to check that call. Germline V gene data show CDR1 as MNHNS and CDR2 as SASEGT. The CDR3 runs 13 residues. The CDR3 loop reads CASSPGYYNEQFF.

J is TRBJ1-5 and V is TRBV4-2; no DNA is available, so the TRBD1 call from TCRdb remains unchecked. Germline-derived CDR1 and CDR2 are LGHNA and YNFKEQ. This CDR3 contains 15 residues. CDR3 sequence reads: CASSQGAAPGQPQHF.

This chain uses TRBV5-5 with TRBJ2-7. Per the germline V gene, CDR1 is SGHKS and CDR2 is YYEKEE (reference sequence). The CDR3 is 13 amino acids. This chain's CDR3 is CASSSTVTYEQYF.

The rearrangement links TRBV24-1 to TRBJ2-5. Germline assignment: CDR1 KGHDR and CDR2 SFDVKD. The CDR3 has 14 residues. The CDR3 spells CATSRTNDQETQYF.

This sequence joins TRBV7-7 and TRBJ2-2; TCRdb names TRBD2, which stays unverified in the absence of DNA. CDR3 length equals 17 residues. CDR1 SSHAT and CDR2 FNYEAQ come from the germline V gene (reference sequence). CDR3 loop: CASSFRPGLVKTGELFF.

The V gene is TRBV13, the J gene TRBJ1-5. This CDR3 is 17 amino acids long. The germline V gene has CDR1 PRHDT and CDR2 FYEKMQ (reference sequence). The CDR3 reads CASSLGTGVSGDQPQHF.

The J gene is TRBJ1-6, the V gene TRBV9. Germline V lookup: CDR1 SGDLS, CDR2 YYNGEE. This CDR3 is 12 amino acids long. CDR3: CASSVTNSPLHF.

The rearrangement joins TRBV4-1 to TRBJ2-3. The length of the CDR3 is 15 residues. Germline V gives CDR1 MGHRA, CDR2 YSYEKL. The chain's CDR3 is CASSQDGTSTDTQYF.

The V gene is TRBV19, the J gene TRBJ2-5; there is no DNA to check the TCRdb D call of TRBD2. This CDR3 has 14 amino acids. The germline CDR1 and CDR2 sequences are LNHDA and SQIVND (reference sequence). CDR3 amino acids: CASRDLMYQETQYF.

The J gene is TRBJ2-7, the V gene TRBV14; TCRdb designates TRBD1, a call that cannot be tested without DNA. The CDR3 runs to 15 residues. Germline V gene data show CDR1 as SGHDN and CDR2 as FVKESK. The CDR3 loop is CASSHPGQGHYEQYF.

The rearrangement links TRBV9 to TRBJ1-5. CDR3 length equals 14 residues. CDR1 is SGDLS, CDR2 YYNGEE, per germline. The CDR3 loop reads CASSVVRGNQPQHF. The variable domain in full, with the rest retrieved from reference TRBV9 and TRBJ1-5, is DSGVTQTPKHLITATGQRVTLRCSPRSGDLSVYWYQQSLDQGLQFLIQYYNGEERAKGNILERFSAQQFPDLHSELNLSSLELGDSALYFCASSVVRGNQPQHFGDGTRLSIL.

The V and J genes are TRBV7-9 and TRBJ2-5; TCRdb calls TRBD1, which cannot be checked without DNA. The germline V gene encodes CDR1 SEHNR and CDR2 FQNEAQ (reference sequence). The length of the CDR3 is 15 residues. CDR3 sequence reads: CASSTMTGKGETQYF.

The gene calls are TRBV6-1 and TRBJ2-6. The CDR3 sequence is 17 residues long. CDR1 and CDR2 (germline): MNHNS, SASEGT. The CDR3: CASSKGSDYSGANVLTF.

V usage is TRBV6-1 and J usage is TRBJ2-5; TCRdb lists TRBD1, though no DNA is available to test this call. Germline CDR1 MNHNS, CDR2 SASEGT. The CDR3 length is 13 residues. CDR3 residues: CASSPGGGRTQYF.

The chain uses TRBV10-3 and TRBJ1-5; as DNA is missing, the TRBD1 call by TCRdb cannot be tested. This CDR3 is built from 16 residues. The germline gives CDR1 ENHRY, CDR2 SYGVKD. The CDR3 here is CAISAVPSRGNQPQHF.

The chain links TRBV30 to TRBJ1-1; checking the TCRdb D call of TRBD1 is not possible without DNA. In germline, CDR1 is GTSNPN, CDR2 SVGIG (reference sequence). The CDR3 sequence is 14 residues long. CDR3 residues: CAWARRGVNTEAFF. Full variable domain (rest looked up from reference TRBV30 and TRBJ1-1): SQTIHQWPATLVQPVGSPLSLECTVEGTSNPNLYWYRQAAGRGLQLLFYSVGIGQISSEVPQNLSASRPQDRQFILSSKKLLLSDSGFYLCAWARRGVNTEAFFGQGTRLTVV.

This sequence joins TRBV7-8 and TRBJ2-7; lacking DNA, the TRBD1 call made by TCRdb goes unchecked. The V gene's germline CDR1 is SGHVS and CDR2 FQNEAQ. CDR3 length: 14 residues. The CDR3 region is CASSLGGAGNEQYF.

The CDR3 here is CASSSSFQLNTEAFF. The rearrangement joins TRBV19 to TRBJ1-1. The CDR3 totals 15 residues. Looked up from germline, CDR1 is LNHDA and CDR2 is SQIVND (reference sequence).

The chain uses TRBV3-1 and TRBJ2-3; the D call of TRBD2 rests on TCRdb alone, since no DNA is present to check it. Germline lookup yields CDR1 LGHDT and CDR2 YNNKEL (reference sequence). This CDR3 is 12 amino acids long. The CDR3 loop is CASSQAETSQYF.

The chain employs TRBV5-1 and TRBJ2-3; TCRdb selects TRBD2, and the lack of DNA leaves this call unchecked. Germline V gene data show CDR1 as SGHRS and CDR2 as YFSETQ. The CDR3 runs 15 residues. This CDR3 is CASSAPSGGADTQYF. Complete variable domain (other parts from reference TRBV5-1 and TRBJ2-3): KAGVTQTPRYLIKTRGQQVTLSCSPISGHRSVSWYQQTPGQGLQFLFEYFSETQRNKGNFPGRFSGRQFSNSRSEMNVSTLELGDSALYLCASSAPSGGADTQYFGPGTRLTVL.

The chain recombines TRBV12-3 or TRBV12-4 with TRBJ2-2; TCRdb's D call of TRBD1 is untestable without DNA. The CDR3 is 15 residues long. The CDR3 is CASSFPGIRTGELFF.

V is TRBV18 and J is TRBJ1-6; the TCRdb call, TRBD1, lacks DNA for checking. The germline gives CDR1 KGHSH, CDR2 LQKENI. The CDR3 length is 13 residues. The CDR3 region is CASSPGGRSPLHF.

V is TRBV3-1 and J is TRBJ2-7; the TCRdb D gene call, TRBD2, has no DNA to confirm it. CDR1 is LGHDT and CDR2 is YNNKEL in the germline V gene (reference sequence). The CDR3 sequence is 11 residues long. The CDR3 sequence is CASSLDRALYF.

V and J are TRBV6-1 and TRBJ2-7; TCRdb outputs TRBD1, but without DNA this stays unchecked. CDR1 is MNHNS and CDR2 is SASEGT in the germline V gene. This CDR3 spans 18 amino acids. CDR3 sequence reads: CASSEFWDRALLAYEQYF.